The 3 T cell receptor beta chains given below trace back to one sample, sequenced in a study of shared clonotypes between healthy human individuals (TCRdb year 2020). Library preparation employed the immunoSEQ multiplex PCR assay. The source is immuneACCESS, and TCRdb retained only in-frame sequences with V and J called. Part of the clones is not carried over; for the studies checked, unresolved V genes explain less than half of this, and the remainder is unexplained. This sample has around 440,000 clones in its table, and roughly 80% of those were observed once. The ten most abundant clones make up around 12% of the sample. Sequencing input: PBMCs. The receptors were sampled from a woman aged 40-49 years in good health. Some clones in this sample may be carry-over from other donors' samples.

The chain combines TRBV19 with TRBJ2-5, with 7 nucleotides matching TRBD2. The CDR3 runs 15 residues. Germline CDR1 reads LNHDA; CDR2 reads SQIVND (reference sequence). Losses at the gene ends were 6 bases for V and 3 bases for J; bases not matched to a gene: 10. The CDR3 protein is CASRRRSGVKETQYF. The CDR3 coding sequence is TGTGCCAGTAGGCGGAGAAGCGGGGTCAAAGAGACCCAGTACTTC.

In nucleotides, the CDR3 is TGTGCCAGCAGCCCTAGATACTCCTACGAGCAGTACTTC. It encodes CASSPRYSYEQYF. V is TRBV7-6 and J is TRBJ2-7; D gene ambiguous. Per germline, CDR1 SGHVS and CDR2 FNYEAQ. This CDR3 has 13 residues. The V and J ends lost 5 bases and 0 bases respectively, with 8 bases between them.

The chain is built from TRBV30 and TRBJ2-3, with D perhaps TRBD1 (6 bases). CDR1 is GTSNPN and CDR2 is SVGIG in the germline V gene (reference sequence). The CDR3 consists of 14 residues. V lost 1 base and J 2 bases, leaving 10 bases between the germline ends. The CDR3 nucleotides are TGTGCCTGGAGTGCCGGACAGAACACAGATACGCAGTATTTT. The encoded protein is CAWSAGQNTDTQYF.